Below are 29 T cell receptor beta chains sequenced from a single sample in a study of post-analysis software for immune sequencing data. General study findings and limits: Elevated frequency relative to controls characterized roughly five TRBV segments in patients, TRBV5-6, TRBV5-1 and TRBV20-1 among them.

Incorporated into the TCR beta cDNA libraries were unique molecular identifiers, which served to reduce PCR and sequencing biases. Each CDR3 protein gets one entry after TCRdb re-called the PCR reads with MiXCR. This table has about 800,000 distinct CDR3 sequences, around 27% appearing once. These receptors lack a known antigen. The sample comprised blood. The receptors originated from a girl between 5 and 17 years old with multiple sclerosis.

This clonotype was recorded a few times. V and J are TRBV6-1 and TRBJ2-5; tentatively, D is TRBD2 (5 bases). Looked up from germline, CDR1 is MNHNS and CDR2 is SASEGT. Trimming stripped 6 bases from V and 1 base from J, with 9 bases between. This CDR3 is built from 13 residues. CDR3 amino acids: CASSGMPQETQYF. Written as DNA, the CDR3 is TGTGCCAGCAGCGGGATGCCCCAAGAGACCCAGTACTTC.

This chain joins TRBV20-1 and TRBJ2-5; 7 nucleotides match TRBD1. The CDR3 spans 16 residues. J gave up 1 base and V 6 bases, and 14 bases lay outside the gene matches. Germline CDR1 is DFQATT and CDR2 is SNEGSKA (reference sequence). DNA for the CDR3: TGCAGTGCCCACCGAGGGACAGCGGCCCCCCAAGAGACCCAGTACTTC. It encodes CSAHRGTAAPQETQYF.

This sequence joins TRBV4-2 and TRBJ2-3, with D uncertain. The CDR3 runs to 14 residues. Per the germline V gene, CDR1 is LGHNA and CDR2 is YNFKEQ. V dropped 4 bases and J dropped 4 bases, with 12 bases sitting between them. CDR3 sequence: CASSPDSSADTQYF. The DNA for the CDR3 is TGTGCCAGCAGCCCTGACTCCTCGGCAGATACGCAGTATTTT.

The sample holds a few counts of this clonotype. The chain couples TRBV7-2 to TRBJ2-3; TRBD2 matches 15 bases. CDR3 size: 17 residues. J lost 4 bases, V lost 0 bases, and 2 bases had no gene match. CDR1 and CDR2 from the germline V gene are SGHTA and FQGNSA. This CDR3 reads CASSLAGLAGGPDTQYF. The CDR3 DNA sequence: TGTGCCAGCAGCTTAGCGGGACTAGCGGGAGGCCCAGATACGCAGTATTTT.

The rearrangement uses TRBV27 and TRBJ2-7; tentative D call: TRBD1 (5 bases). The CDR3 contains 15 residues. V lost 6 bases and J lost 2, with 17 bases in between. Germline assignment: CDR1 MNHEY and CDR2 SMNVEV (reference sequence). The CDR3: CASSRRQGNPYEQYF. Here the CDR3 DNA reads TGTGCCAGCAGCCGAAGGCAGGGTAACCCCTACGAGCAGTACTTC.

This chain connects TRBV4-3 to TRBJ2-1; 11 nucleotides line up with TRBD2. The germline V gene encodes CDR1 LGHNA and CDR2 YSLEER. The junction had 6 bases not matched to a gene; V was cut back by 7 bases and J by 1 base. The length of the CDR3 is 16 residues. CDR3: CASTPGLAESYNEQFF. The CDR3 DNA sequence: TGCGCCAGCACCCCGGGACTAGCGGAATCCTACAATGAGCAGTTCTTC.

This clonotype has ten or more counts. The J gene is TRBJ2-7, the V gene TRBV29-1, with D perhaps being TRBD1 or TRBD2 (5 bases each). The CDR3 is made up of 13 amino acids. In germline, CDR1 is SQVTM, CDR2 ANQGSEA. Deletions cut 4 bases from V and 3 bases from J, with 13 bases between. CDR3 nucleotides: TGCAGCGTTGTAGGGCAGGGACGCTACGAGCAGTACTTC. Protein sequence: CSVVGQGRYEQYF.

The rearrangement links TRBV5-1 to TRBJ2-5; no definite D call. Germline V gene data show CDR1 as SGHRS and CDR2 as YFSETQ. The CDR3 covers 12 residues. Trimming stripped 0 bases from V and 12 bases from J, with 12 bases between. The CDR3 spells CASSLEGWQEYF. For the CDR3, the DNA is TGCGCCAGCAGCTTGGAGGGTTGGCAGGAGTACTTC.

The V gene is TRBV20-1, the J gene TRBJ2-5; 11 nucleotides match TRBD2. This CDR3 is built from 16 residues. J gave up 5 bases and V 3 bases, and 11 bases lay outside the gene matches. Germline CDR1 reads DFQATT; CDR2 reads SNEGSKA (reference sequence). This CDR3 is CSARRLAGGVRETQYF. The CDR3 DNA follows: TGCAGTGCTAGGCGGCTAGCGGGGGGCGTCCGGGAGACCCAGTACTTC.

J is TRBJ2-7 and V is TRBV14; D is unresolved. V lost 5 bases and J 0 bases, leaving 17 bases between the germline ends. The CDR3 covers 16 residues. The germline V gene encodes CDR1 SGHDN and CDR2 FVKESK. The CDR3 DNA sequence: TGTGCCAGCAGCTCGCGGCACTTACAGCCCTCCTACGAGCAGTACTTC. Translating it yields CASSSRHLQPSYEQYF.

The V gene is TRBV11-2, the J gene TRBJ2-7; D is possibly TRBD2 (6 bases). The CDR3 runs to 15 residues. V was cut by 4 bases and J by 3 bases, with 16 bases left in between. Germline CDR1 SGHAT, CDR2 FQNNGV. The CDR3, as DNA: TGTGCCAGCAGCTCCCTGGTGGGTAGCGGCTACGAGCAGTACTTC. Encoded protein: CASSSLVGSGYEQYF.

This clonotype came up a few times. J is TRBJ1-6 and V is TRBV28; D is undetermined. V shed 6 bases and J shed 5 bases, with 5 bases lying between them. CDR1 and CDR2 (germline): MDHEN, SYDVKM. There are 12 residues in the CDR3. The chain's CDR3 is CASRRHNSPLHF. CDR3 nucleotide sequence: TGTGCCAGCAGGAGACATAATTCACCCCTCCACTTT.

This clonotype showed up just a few times. The chain uses TRBV24-1 and TRBJ2-3; the D is unclear. The length of the CDR3 is 17 residues. The germline V gene encodes CDR1 KGHDR and CDR2 SFDVKD. V lost 1 base to trimming and J lost 0 bases, with 13 bases between them. The DNA for the CDR3 is TGTGCCACCAGTGATTTAACGGTTAGATCTAGCACAGATACGCAGTATTTT. Translated: CATSDLTVRSSTDTQYF.

The chain recombines TRBV28 with TRBJ2-7; the match to TRBD1 covers 7 bases. From germline, CDR1 is MDHEN and CDR2 SYDVKM. V lost 4 bases and J lost 6; bases outside the gene matches: 6. This CDR3 is built from 13 residues. CDR3 coding DNA: TGTGCCAGCAGTTCACCGACAGGGACCGAGCAGTACTTC. Encoded protein: CASSSPTGTEQYF.

This clonotype was seen only a few times. The V and J genes are TRBV20-1 and TRBJ2-1; 8 bases align to TRBD2. From germline, CDR1 is DFQATT and CDR2 SNEGSKA (reference sequence). The CDR3 consists of 12 residues. After removal of 7 bases from V and 5 bases from J, the junction contained 4 bases not matched to a gene. The CDR3 nucleotides read TGCAGTGGGACTAGCCGGAACAATGAGCAGTTCTTC. Protein sequence: CSGTSRNNEQFF.

The gene calls are TRBV11-2 and TRBJ1-2; D unresolved. This CDR3 spans 14 amino acids. Trimming took off 0 bases at V and 5 bases at J, with 10 bases between the two ends. The germline V gene has CDR1 SGHAT and CDR2 FQNNGV. The CDR3 loop reads CASSLDLGLYGYTF. The DNA of the CDR3 is TGTGCCAGCAGCTTAGATCTTGGACTTTATGGCTACACCTTC.

The chain has TRBV18 and TRBJ2-5; 7 positions agree with TRBD1. TRBJ2-7 matches the DNA end more closely, so the J call is doubtful. The germline gives CDR1 KGHSH, CDR2 LQKENI. This CDR3 is built from 16 residues. This chain's CDR3 is CASSNALRGPPYEQYF. Here the CDR3 DNA reads TGTGCCAGCTCAAATGCATTGAGGGGGCCACCCTACGAGCAGTACTTC.

This clonotype was observed many times. The chain has TRBV29-1 and TRBJ2-3; no clear D gene. This CDR3 has 13 residues. V was trimmed by 4 bases and J by 7 bases, leaving 15 bases between them. CDR1 and CDR2 (germline): SQVTM, ANQGSEA. The chain's CDR3 is CSVGMPTDNTQYF. For the CDR3, the DNA is TGCAGCGTTGGGATGCCCACAGATAATACGCAGTATTTT.

The genes are TRBV7-9 and TRBJ1-1; D might be TRBD1 (5 bases). The germline CDR1 and CDR2 sequences are SEHNR and FQNEAQ (reference sequence). V was clipped by 3 bases and J by 4 bases, with 15 bases between them. The CDR3 covers 15 residues. The CDR3 is CASSLGVWGGTEAFF. CDR3 DNA: TGTGCCAGCAGCTTGGGCGTGTGGGGGGGCACTGAAGCTTTCTTT.

This clonotype came up many times. The CDR3 DNA reads TGCAGTGCTCCGGGACTAGCGGGAGGCCATAACAATGAGCAGTTCTTC. It is translated as CSAPGLAGGHNNEQFF. This rearrangement joins TRBV20-1 to TRBJ2-1; 15 positions match TRBD2. Germline CDR1 DFQATT, CDR2 SNEGSKA (reference sequence). Trimming cost V 5 bases and J 5 bases; bases outside gene matches: 7. The CDR3 runs to 16 residues.

This clonotype showed up just a few times. The chain recombines TRBV6-4 with TRBJ2-3; possibly TRBD1 for D (6 bases). The CDR3 loop spans 15 amino acids. The germline gives CDR1 MRHNA, CDR2 SNTAGT. The V gene lost 5 bases and the J gene lost 0 bases, with 12 bases spanning the gap. The CDR3 DNA reads TGTGCCAGCAGTACGGGACACTCTAGCACAGATACGCAGTATTTT. This gives the protein CASSTGHSSTDTQYF.

This clonotype came up a few times. The rearrangement uses TRBV5-1 and TRBJ1-6; TRBD1 aligns across 7 bases. CDR3 length: 17 amino acids. Germline CDR1 SGHRS, CDR2 YFSETQ. V lost 4 bases and J lost 5; bases outside the gene matches: 12. The CDR3 loop is CASSPDGRGPNNSPLHF. CDR3 nucleotide sequence: TGCGCCAGCAGCCCCGACGGGAGGGGGCCCAATAATTCACCCCTCCACTTT.

This clonotype was seen a handful of times. The rearrangement joins TRBV4-1 to TRBJ1-2, with D possibly being TRBD1 (5 bases). This CDR3 is 14 amino acids long. Germline V gene data show CDR1 as MGHRA and CDR2 as YSYEKL. The V end lost 3 bases, the J end lost 7 bases, and 15 bases lay between the germline ends. The CDR3 reads CASSHAEQGRGYTF. The CDR3 DNA is TGCGCCAGCAGCCACGCGGAGCAGGGCCGTGGCTACACCTTC.

CDR3 amino acids: CASSLLVGNEQFF. The CDR3 nucleotides read TGTGCCAGCAGCCTACTAGTGGGCAATGAGCAGTTCTTC. The J gene is TRBJ2-1, the V gene TRBV7-9, with a weak D call TRBD2 (5 bases). The V gene lost 5 bases and the J gene lost 6 bases, with 11 bases spanning the gap. The CDR3 is 13 amino acids. Germline lookup yields CDR1 SEHNR and CDR2 FQNEAQ (reference sequence).

J is TRBJ2-1 and V is TRBV28, with TRBD1 matching 9 bases. V shed 5 bases and J 1 base; nucleotides not matched to a gene: 9. The CDR3 sequence is 17 residues long. CDR1 MDHEN and CDR2 SYDVKM come from the germline V gene. Here the CDR3 DNA reads TGTGCCAGCAGTCAAATCCCGGGACAGGGTTCCTACAATGAGCAGTTCTTC. This codes for CASSQIPGQGSYNEQFF.

The chain couples TRBV4-1 to TRBJ2-7, with TRBD1 matching 7 bases. Per the germline V gene, CDR1 is MGHRA and CDR2 is YSYEKL. This CDR3 is built from 14 residues. After removal of 3 bases from V and 2 bases from J, the junction contained 4 bases not matched to a gene. The CDR3 DNA follows: TGCGCCAGCAGCCACATACAGGGGACCTACGAGCAGTACTTC. As protein: CASSHIQGTYEQYF.

The chain links TRBV13 to TRBJ2-7, with TRBD2 identical over 9 bases. V lost 0 bases and J lost 0; bases outside the gene matches: 6. The germline V gene encodes CDR1 PRHDT and CDR2 FYEKMQ (reference sequence). The CDR3 length is 17 residues. CDR3 in amino acids: CASSLGLLRGGSYEQYF. CDR3 sequence (DNA): TGTGCCAGCAGCTTAGGTCTGTTGCGGGGGGGCTCCTACGAGCAGTACTTC.

This clonotype was picked up many times. The chain links TRBV6-5 to TRBJ2-3; 12 bases are a match to TRBD2. This CDR3 contains 16 residues. Germline-derived CDR1 and CDR2 are MNHEY and SVGAGI. Losses at the gene ends were 0 bases for V and 6 bases for J; bases not matched to a gene: 4. The CDR3 region is CASSYSLTSGGDTQYF. The CDR3 coding sequence is TGTGCCAGCAGTTACTCCCTGACTAGCGGGGGTGATACGCAGTATTTT.

The table lists this clonotype with a few counts. The chain is built from TRBV27 and TRBJ2-7, with D possibly being TRBD2 (5 bases). The DNA matches TRBJ2-5 better at its end, which makes the J call doubtful. The CDR3 is 15 residues long. The germline V gene encodes CDR1 MNHEY and CDR2 SMNVEV (reference sequence). CDR3 protein: CASSPRIGERETQYF. CDR3 nucleotides: TGTGCCAGCAGTCCTCGGATTGGGGAGAGGGAGACCCAGTACTTC.